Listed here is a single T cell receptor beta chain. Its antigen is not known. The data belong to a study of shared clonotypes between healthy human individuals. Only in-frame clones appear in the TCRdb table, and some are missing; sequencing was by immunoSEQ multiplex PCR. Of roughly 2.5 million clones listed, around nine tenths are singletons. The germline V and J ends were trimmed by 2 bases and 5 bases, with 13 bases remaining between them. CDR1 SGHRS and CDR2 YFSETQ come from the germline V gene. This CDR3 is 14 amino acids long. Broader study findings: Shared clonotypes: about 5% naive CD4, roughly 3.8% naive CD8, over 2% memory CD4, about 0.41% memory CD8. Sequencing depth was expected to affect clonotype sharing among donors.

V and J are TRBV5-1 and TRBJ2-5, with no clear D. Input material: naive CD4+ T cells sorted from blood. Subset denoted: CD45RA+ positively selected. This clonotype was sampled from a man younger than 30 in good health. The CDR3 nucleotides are TGCGCCAGCAGCTTCTTCCGGAGTTTCGAGACCCAGTACTTC. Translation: CASSFFRSFETQYF.